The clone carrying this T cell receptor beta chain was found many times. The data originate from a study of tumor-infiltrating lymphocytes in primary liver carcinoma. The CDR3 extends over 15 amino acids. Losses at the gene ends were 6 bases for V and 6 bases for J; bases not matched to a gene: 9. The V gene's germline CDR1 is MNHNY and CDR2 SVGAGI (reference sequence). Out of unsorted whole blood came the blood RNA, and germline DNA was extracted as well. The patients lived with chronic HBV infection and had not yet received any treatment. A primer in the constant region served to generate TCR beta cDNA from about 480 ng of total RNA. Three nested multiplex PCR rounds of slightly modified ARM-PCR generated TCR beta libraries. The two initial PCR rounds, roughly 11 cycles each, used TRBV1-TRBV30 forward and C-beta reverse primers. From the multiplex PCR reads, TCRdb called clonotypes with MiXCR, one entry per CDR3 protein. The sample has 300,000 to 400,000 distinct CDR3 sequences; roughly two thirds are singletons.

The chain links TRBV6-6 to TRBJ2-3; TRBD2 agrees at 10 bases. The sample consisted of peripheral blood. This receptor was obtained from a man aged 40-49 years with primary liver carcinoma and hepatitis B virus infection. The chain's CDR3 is CASSNGLAGADTQYF. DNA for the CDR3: TGTGCCAGCAGCAACGGCCTAGCGGGAGCGGATACGCAGTATTTT.